Following are 28 T cell receptor beta chains from one sample sequenced in a study of blood T cell repertoires in COVID-19. Method: immunoSEQ multiplex PCR; TCRdb's copy keeps in-frame clones and lacks some. The repertoire holds 140,000 or so clones, with roughly 88% as singletons. Sequencing input: peripheral blood. The source of these receptors is a man aged 55 to 70 with active or convalescent COVID-19.

J is TRBJ2-5 and V is TRBV13; D is ambiguous. This CDR3 has 14 residues. Trimming removed 5 bases at V and 5 bases at J, with 15 bases between. CDR1 is PRHDT, CDR2 FYEKMQ, per germline (reference sequence). The CDR3 DNA sequence: TGTGCCAGCAGCGCTATCGGGTCTGCGGAGACCCAGTACTTC. Its protein product is CASSAIGSAETQYF.

J is TRBJ2-6 and V is TRBV6-5; unclear D gene. Germline lookup yields CDR1 MNHEY and CDR2 SVGAGI. The length of the CDR3 is 14 residues. CDR3 sequence reads: CLAGVSSGANVLTF. The CDR3 nucleotides are TGTCTGGCAGGTGTAAGCTCTGGGGCCAACGTCCTGACTTTC.

V gene TRBV28 combines with J gene TRBJ2-2; a weak D match, TRBD1 (6 bases). Trimming shortened V by 1 base and J by 4 bases, and 13 bases separated the two germline ends. CDR1 and CDR2 (germline): MDHEN, SYDVKM. CDR3 length: 16 residues. As DNA, the CDR3 is TGTGCCAGCAGTTTATCGGCACAGGGAGTCACCGGGGAGCTGTTTTTT. Translating it yields CASSLSAQGVTGELFF. Looking up the rest from reference TRBV28 and TRBJ2-2 gives the full variable domain: DVKVTQSSRYLVKRTGEKVFLECVQDMDHENMFWYRQDPGLGLRLIYFSYDVKMKEKGDIPEGYSVSREKKERFSLILESASTNQTSMYLCASSLSAQGVTGELFFGEGSRLTVL.

The genes are TRBV19 and TRBJ1-1; 11 positions agree with TRBD1. Trimming at V came to 5 bases and at J to 4 bases, leaving 12 bases not matched to a gene. This CDR3 comprises 17 residues. The germline CDR1 and CDR2 sequences are LNHDA and SQIVND (reference sequence). The CDR3 DNA reads TGTGCCAGTAGTTCCAGGGGACAGGGGGGTTCGGCCACTGAAGCTTTCTTT. It translates to CASSSRGQGGSATEAFF.

This chain links TRBV6-5 with TRBJ2-4; 7 bases fit TRBD2. Per germline, CDR1 MNHEY and CDR2 SVGAGI. This CDR3 contains 15 residues. Trimming at V came to 8 bases and at J to 1 base, leaving 8 bases not matched to a gene. For the CDR3, the DNA is TGTGCCAGCGTGGGGGGGGTTTACGCCAAAAACATTCAGTACTTC. This translates into CASVGGVYAKNIQYF.

V and J are TRBV13 and TRBJ1-3, with TRBD1 matching 7 bases. J was trimmed by 4 bases and V by 5 bases; bases with no gene match: 11. Germline V gene data show CDR1 as PRHDT and CDR2 as FYEKMQ (reference sequence). CDR3 length equals 16 residues. CDR3 amino acids: CASSHQGTALGNTIYF. CDR3 sequence (DNA): TGTGCCAGCAGCCATCAGGGGACAGCCTTGGGAAACACCATATATTTT.

J is TRBJ1-6 and V is TRBV5-1, with TRBD1 matching over 8 bases. The V gene's germline CDR1 is SGHRS and CDR2 YFSETQ. CDR3 length: 16 residues. V trimming: 0 bases; J trimming: 4 bases; junction bases outside the gene matches: 3. The CDR3 coding sequence is TGCGCCAGCAGCTTGGAGACAGGGGCTTATAATTCACCCCTCCACTTT. It is translated as CASSLETGAYNSPLHF.

The V and J genes are TRBV7-9 and TRBJ1-1; 9 bases are a match to TRBD1. The germline gives CDR1 SEHNR, CDR2 FQNEAQ (reference sequence). CDR3 length: 15 residues. Losses at the gene ends were 1 base for V and 3 bases for J; bases not matched to a gene: 3. CDR3 region: CASSLGDRVYTEAFF. As DNA, the CDR3 is TGTGCCAGCAGCTTAGGGGACAGGGTGTACACTGAAGCTTTCTTT. Together with reference TRBV7-9 and TRBJ1-1, the CDR3 gives the full variable domain: DTGVSQNPRHKITKRGQNVTFRCDPISEHNRLYWYRQTLGQGPEFLTYFQNEAQLEKSRLLSDRFSAERPKGSFSTLEIQRTEQGDSAMYLCASSLGDRVYTEAFFGQGTRLTVV.

This chain links TRBV18 with TRBJ1-1; D remains unclear. CDR1 is KGHSH and CDR2 is LQKENI in the germline V gene. Trimming cost V 3 bases and J 0 bases, with 20 bases left between them. This CDR3 is built from 18 residues. CDR3 coding DNA: TGTGCCAGCTCACCCCTCCCGGGATTCGGATTTGTGAACACTGAAGCTTTCTTT. Amino acids: CASSPLPGFGFVNTEAFF.

This clone was seen just once. The chain combines TRBV6-1 with TRBJ2-5; 16 bases agree with TRBD2. Trimming removed 4 bases from V and 4 bases from J; junction bases left unmatched: 6. Germline V gene sequence: CDR1 MNHNS, CDR2 SASEGT. This CDR3 has 17 residues. The CDR3 here is CASSAGLAGGPGETQYF. In nucleotides, the CDR3 is TGTGCCAGCAGTGCGGGACTAGCGGGAGGGCCGGGAGAGACCCAGTACTTC.

J is TRBJ2-1 and V is TRBV3-1 (or the pseudogene TRBV3-2); no reliable D call. CDR3 length: 15 amino acids. Germline V gene sequence: CDR1 LGHDT, CDR2 YNNKEL (reference sequence). Trimming shortened V by 4 bases and J by 0 bases, and 10 bases separated the two germline ends. CDR3 in amino acids: CASSPPLSSYNEQFF. CDR3 sequence (DNA): TGTGCCAGCAGCCCGCCACTGAGCTCCTACAATGAGCAGTTCTTC.

CDR3 protein: CASHLGVAGNTIYF. The CDR3, as DNA: TGTGCCAGCCACCTAGGGGTAGCCGGAAACACCATATATTTT. The chain is built from TRBV2 and TRBJ1-3; possibly TRBD1 for D (5 bases). Germline values: CDR1 SNHLY, CDR2 FYNNEI. V was shortened by 8 bases and J by 4 bases, with 15 bases between the two germline ends. CDR3 length equals 14 residues.

This clone occurred once. The rearrangement joins TRBV4-1 to TRBJ1-2; 10 positions agree with TRBD1. There are 15 residues in the CDR3. Germline loops: CDR1 MGHRA, CDR2 YSYEKL. V lost 1 base, J lost 8 bases, and 7 bases stayed unmatched. CDR3 sequence (DNA): TGCGCCAGCAGCCAAGGGGGACAGGGGTTAAGGGGCTACACCTTC. Translated, it gives CASSQGGQGLRGYTF.

The chain carries TRBV15 and TRBJ1-4, with 9 bases matching TRBD1. In germline, CDR1 is LNHNV, CDR2 YYDKDF (reference sequence). The CDR3 consists of 18 residues. The V segment lost 1 base and the J segment 0 bases; nucleotides outside the gene matches: 6. CDR3 sequence reads: CATSRAGQGRATNEKLFF. DNA for the CDR3: TGTGCCACCAGCAGAGCCGGACAGGGGAGGGCAACTAATGAAAAACTGTTTTTT.

V usage is TRBV6-1 and J usage is TRBJ1-5, with D possibly being TRBD1 (5 bases). CDR1 and CDR2 from the germline V gene are MNHNS and SASEGT. This CDR3 has 13 residues. The V gene lost 3 bases and the J gene lost 4 bases, with 7 bases spanning the gap. This CDR3 is CASSETANQPQHF. In DNA form, the CDR3 reads TGTGCCAGCAGTGAGACAGCTAATCAGCCCCAGCATTTT.

This sequence joins TRBV6-5 and TRBJ2-1; 7 bases are a match to TRBD1. CDR3 length: 13 amino acids. CDR1 MNHEY and CDR2 SVGAGI come from the germline V gene. V shed 5 bases, J shed 8 bases, and the junction held 6 bases outside the gene matches. This CDR3 is CASSPQTGYEQFF. CDR3 in DNA: TGTGCCAGCAGTCCTCAGACAGGGTATGAGCAGTTCTTC.

The rearrangement joins TRBV4-1 to TRBJ2-5; D is ambiguous. The CDR3 is 16 amino acids. The V and J ends lost 2 bases and 1 base respectively, with 14 bases between them. From germline, CDR1 is MGHRA and CDR2 YSYEKL. The CDR3 nucleotides are TGCGCCAGCAGCCAATACGGTACCACCGGCCAAGAGACCCAGTACTTC. Translation: CASSQYGTTGQETQYF.

V usage is TRBV9 and J usage is TRBJ2-7; weak D call: TRBD1 (6 bases). Germline V gene sequence: CDR1 SGDLS, CDR2 YYNGEE. The V end was cut by 2 bases, the J end by 0 bases, with 9 bases between. The CDR3 spans 14 residues. The DNA of the CDR3 is TGTGCCAGCAGCGTGACAGGTAACTCCTACGAGCAGTACTTC. Its translation: CASSVTGNSYEQYF.

This clone occurred once. J is TRBJ1-5 and V is TRBV5-6; D gene unclear. Deletions cut 4 bases from V and 0 bases from J, with 5 bases between. The germline gives CDR1 SGHDT, CDR2 YYEEEE. The CDR3 has 13 residues. This chain's CDR3 is CASSKYSNQPQHF. CDR3 DNA sequence: TGTGCCAGCAGCAAATATAGCAATCAGCCCCAGCATTTT. The variable domain in full, with the rest retrieved from reference TRBV5-6 and TRBJ1-5, is DAGVTQSPTHLIKTRGQQVTLRCSPKSGHDTVSWYQQALGQGPQFIFQYYEEEERQRGNFPDRFSGHQFPNYSSELNVNALLLGDSALYLCASSKYSNQPQHFGDGTRLSIL.

A single count supports this clone. The chain joins TRBV5-1 to TRBJ2-7, with D perhaps matching TRBD1 (6 bases). The CDR3 spans 14 residues. Between the trimmed V and J ends, which lost 0 bases and 4 bases, there was a span of 11 bases. Germline lookup yields CDR1 SGHRS and CDR2 YFSETQ. The CDR3 DNA is TGCGCCAGCAGCTTGGGGGGGCAGAGTTACGAGCAGTACTTC. Its translation: CASSLGGQSYEQYF. Together with reference TRBV5-1 and TRBJ2-7, the CDR3 gives the full variable domain: KAGVTQTPRYLIKTRGQQVTLSCSPISGHRSVSWYQQTPGQGLQFLFEYFSETQRNKGNFPGRFSGRQFSNSRSEMNVSTLELGDSALYLCASSLGGQSYEQYFGPGTRLTVT.

The chain is built from TRBV27 and TRBJ1-2, with a possible D match to TRBD1 (6 bases). The germline gives CDR1 MNHEY, CDR2 SMNVEV (reference sequence). This CDR3 region has 13 residues. V was pared by 6 bases and J by 3 bases, with 11 bases between. The CDR3 loop is CASSLTGYYGYTF. Written as DNA, the CDR3 is TGTGCCAGCAGCTTAACAGGGTACTATGGCTACACCTTC.

This chain links TRBV19 with TRBJ2-7; D remains unclear. Trimming took off 4 bases at V and 0 bases at J, with 13 bases between the two ends. CDR1 is LNHDA and CDR2 is SQIVND in the germline V gene (reference sequence). The CDR3 sequence is 15 residues long. The CDR3 sequence: CASSKSTFSSYEQYF. The CDR3 DNA sequence: TGTGCCAGTAGTAAATCGACTTTTAGCTCCTACGAGCAGTACTTC.

The rearrangement links TRBV5-1 to TRBJ2-7; weak D call: TRBD1 (5 bases). This CDR3 has 14 amino acids. Germline V gives CDR1 SGHRS, CDR2 YFSETQ. V dropped 4 bases and J dropped 0 bases, with 11 bases sitting between them. The CDR3 reads CASSTDSSSYEQYF. The CDR3 region has the DNA TGCGCCAGCAGCACCGACAGTAGCTCCTACGAGCAGTACTTC.

This CDR3 reads CASSLGWGFRSYNEQFF. The CDR3 nucleotides read TGTGCCAGCAGCTTAGGCTGGGGCTTTCGCTCCTACAATGAGCAGTTCTTC. V usage is TRBV13 and J usage is TRBJ2-1; weak D call: TRBD1 (5 bases). This CDR3 is built from 17 residues. Trimming stripped 0 bases from V and 0 bases from J, with 12 bases between. The germline gives CDR1 PRHDT, CDR2 FYEKMQ (reference sequence).

The V call is TRBV19, the J call TRBJ1-1, with D uncertain. Trimming shortened V by 6 bases and J by 2 bases, and 16 bases separated the two germline ends. Germline V gives CDR1 LNHDA, CDR2 SQIVND (reference sequence). This CDR3 has 15 amino acids. The CDR3 nucleotides are TGTGCCAGTAGCCTCCCCGGAGGGCCTAACACTGAAGCTTTCTTT. Amino acids: CASSLPGGPNTEAFF.

The chain has TRBV3-1 (or the pseudogene TRBV3-2) and TRBJ1-2, with a weak D call TRBD1 (6 bases). Germline V lookup: CDR1 LGHDT, CDR2 YNNKEL (reference sequence). Trimming pared 4 bases from V and 3 bases from J, leaving 15 bases between. The CDR3 totals 15 residues. CDR3 region: CASSPRYSGDYGYTF. CDR3 in DNA: TGTGCCAGCAGCCCGAGATACTCAGGGGACTATGGCTACACCTTC.

In its sample, this clone was seen once. The CDR3 bases are TGTGCCAGCAGTGGGACAGGACTCCTAGCAGCTAATGAAAAACTGTTTTTT. It translates to CASSGTGLLAANEKLFF. The chain combines TRBV2 with TRBJ1-4; 7 bases are a match to TRBD1. The CDR3 totals 17 residues. Germline CDR1 and CDR2: SNHLY and FYNNEI. V shed 4 bases, J shed 3 bases, and the junction held 11 bases outside the gene matches.

The chain uses TRBV3-1 (or the pseudogene TRBV3-2) and TRBJ2-1; D possibly corresponds to TRBD2 (5 bases). CDR3 size: 15 residues. V was shortened by 3 bases and J by 5 bases, with 14 bases between the two germline ends. Germline V CDR1 and CDR2: LGHDT, YNNKEL (reference sequence). The CDR3 sequence: CASSQNLARHNEQFF. In nucleotides, the CDR3 is TGTGCCAGCAGCCAGAACTTAGCGAGGCACAATGAGCAGTTCTTC.